One T cell receptor beta chain is described in this entry. This record belongs to a study of cytomegalovirus exposure and HLA in healthy donors. It was with 60 Vbeta and 13 Jbeta primers that the PCR ran. Clones were sequenced by immunoSEQ multiplex PCR, and TCRdb holds only the in-frame ones, with some missing. The repertoire holds 150,000 to 200,000 clones, around 80% seen once, with around 5.7% in the top ten. V lost 5 bases, J lost 2 bases, and 16 bases lay in between. Per germline, CDR1 LNHDA and CDR2 SQIVND (reference sequence). The CDR3 has 16 residues. This TCR derives from a man in his forties or fifties in good health and CMV-seronegative. The rearrangement uses TRBV19 and TRBJ1-5, with D tentatively TRBD1 (6 bases). Material for sequencing was PBMCs. CDR3 in amino acids: CASSLPGGAGNQPQHF. The CDR3, as DNA: TGTGCCAGTAGTCTCCCGGGGGGGGCCGGCAATCAGCCCCAGCATTTT.